These T cell receptor beta chains were read from a single sample in a study of T cell repertoires in cytomegalovirus infection. TCRdb ran MiXCR on the reads and lists one entry per CDR3 protein. The sample carries about 530,000 distinct CDR3 sequences, less than 30% recorded once. The sample taken for sequencing was PBMCs. The receptors originated from a human donor in good health (CMV status not recorded). Some clones in this sample may be carry-over from other donors' samples. The conserved cysteine and the conserved F or W are not part of the CDR3 here. The order of the fields is V gene, clone size, CDR3 length, J gene, D gene, CDR3 protein. A D gene is named only where the DNA matches it firmly. Clone size is not always given. Where it is, it says once, few, many or a class for expanded clones.

>TRBV12-3/TRBV12-4|NA|14|TRBJ2-1|TRBD1
ASSFRSGQGANEQF
>TRBV25-1|few|13|TRBJ2-1|TRBD1
ASSKQGAGYNEQF
>TRBV18|NA|15|TRBJ2-4|TRBD2
ASSPGGGSGIVNIQY
>TRBV7-2|many|16|TRBJ2-1|TRBD2
ASSFGGGGLAGGNKQF
>TRBV28|NA|14|TRBJ1-4|NA
ASKGKGGGANEKLF
>TRBV7-2|many|15|TRBJ2-2|TRBD2
ASSQDSGRVNTGELF
>TRBV7-2|few|13|TRBJ1-6|NA
ASTMGRHLNSPLH
>TRBV24-1|few|13|TRBJ2-6|NA
ATSSDAPGANVLT
>TRBV7-9|many|14|TRBJ2-1|TRBD2
ASTPAWAGDSNEQF
>TRBV6-5|few|14|TRBJ2-3|TRBD1
ASGDSDRGVTDTQY
>TRBV2|NA|15|TRBJ2-1|NA
ASSDTGRDISYNEQF
>TRBV19|NA|14|TRBJ2-1|TRBD2
ASSLLAGALVDEQF
>TRBV5-1|NA|12|TRBJ1-2|TRBD1
ASSLGTGYYGYT
>TRBV6-2/TRBV6-3|NA|14|TRBJ2-5|NA
ASSYLLGHQVETQY
>TRBV11-3|NA|13|TRBJ2-1|NA
ASSPQGGGPNEQF
>TRBV27|many|12|TRBJ1-1|NA
ASSAKGVNTEAF
>TRBV5-1|few|11|TRBJ1-1|NA
ASSSYMNTEAF
>TRBV10-3|few|13|TRBJ2-1|NA
AISEFQGPYNEQF
>TRBV6-2/TRBV6-3|NA|12|TRBJ1-2|TRBD1
ASSETGGLNGYT
>TRBV29-1|NA|12|TRBJ2-5|TRBD2
SVATSGRRETQY
>TRBV10-3|few|14|TRBJ1-1|NA
AISETPGSLNTEAF
>TRBV7-3|many|13|TRBJ2-5|NA
ASSLTAAPGETQY
>TRBV28|few|13|TRBJ1-1|TRBD1
ASSFPGQGWTEAF
>TRBV6-4|NA|14|TRBJ2-1|NA
ASSDFDRSSYNEQF